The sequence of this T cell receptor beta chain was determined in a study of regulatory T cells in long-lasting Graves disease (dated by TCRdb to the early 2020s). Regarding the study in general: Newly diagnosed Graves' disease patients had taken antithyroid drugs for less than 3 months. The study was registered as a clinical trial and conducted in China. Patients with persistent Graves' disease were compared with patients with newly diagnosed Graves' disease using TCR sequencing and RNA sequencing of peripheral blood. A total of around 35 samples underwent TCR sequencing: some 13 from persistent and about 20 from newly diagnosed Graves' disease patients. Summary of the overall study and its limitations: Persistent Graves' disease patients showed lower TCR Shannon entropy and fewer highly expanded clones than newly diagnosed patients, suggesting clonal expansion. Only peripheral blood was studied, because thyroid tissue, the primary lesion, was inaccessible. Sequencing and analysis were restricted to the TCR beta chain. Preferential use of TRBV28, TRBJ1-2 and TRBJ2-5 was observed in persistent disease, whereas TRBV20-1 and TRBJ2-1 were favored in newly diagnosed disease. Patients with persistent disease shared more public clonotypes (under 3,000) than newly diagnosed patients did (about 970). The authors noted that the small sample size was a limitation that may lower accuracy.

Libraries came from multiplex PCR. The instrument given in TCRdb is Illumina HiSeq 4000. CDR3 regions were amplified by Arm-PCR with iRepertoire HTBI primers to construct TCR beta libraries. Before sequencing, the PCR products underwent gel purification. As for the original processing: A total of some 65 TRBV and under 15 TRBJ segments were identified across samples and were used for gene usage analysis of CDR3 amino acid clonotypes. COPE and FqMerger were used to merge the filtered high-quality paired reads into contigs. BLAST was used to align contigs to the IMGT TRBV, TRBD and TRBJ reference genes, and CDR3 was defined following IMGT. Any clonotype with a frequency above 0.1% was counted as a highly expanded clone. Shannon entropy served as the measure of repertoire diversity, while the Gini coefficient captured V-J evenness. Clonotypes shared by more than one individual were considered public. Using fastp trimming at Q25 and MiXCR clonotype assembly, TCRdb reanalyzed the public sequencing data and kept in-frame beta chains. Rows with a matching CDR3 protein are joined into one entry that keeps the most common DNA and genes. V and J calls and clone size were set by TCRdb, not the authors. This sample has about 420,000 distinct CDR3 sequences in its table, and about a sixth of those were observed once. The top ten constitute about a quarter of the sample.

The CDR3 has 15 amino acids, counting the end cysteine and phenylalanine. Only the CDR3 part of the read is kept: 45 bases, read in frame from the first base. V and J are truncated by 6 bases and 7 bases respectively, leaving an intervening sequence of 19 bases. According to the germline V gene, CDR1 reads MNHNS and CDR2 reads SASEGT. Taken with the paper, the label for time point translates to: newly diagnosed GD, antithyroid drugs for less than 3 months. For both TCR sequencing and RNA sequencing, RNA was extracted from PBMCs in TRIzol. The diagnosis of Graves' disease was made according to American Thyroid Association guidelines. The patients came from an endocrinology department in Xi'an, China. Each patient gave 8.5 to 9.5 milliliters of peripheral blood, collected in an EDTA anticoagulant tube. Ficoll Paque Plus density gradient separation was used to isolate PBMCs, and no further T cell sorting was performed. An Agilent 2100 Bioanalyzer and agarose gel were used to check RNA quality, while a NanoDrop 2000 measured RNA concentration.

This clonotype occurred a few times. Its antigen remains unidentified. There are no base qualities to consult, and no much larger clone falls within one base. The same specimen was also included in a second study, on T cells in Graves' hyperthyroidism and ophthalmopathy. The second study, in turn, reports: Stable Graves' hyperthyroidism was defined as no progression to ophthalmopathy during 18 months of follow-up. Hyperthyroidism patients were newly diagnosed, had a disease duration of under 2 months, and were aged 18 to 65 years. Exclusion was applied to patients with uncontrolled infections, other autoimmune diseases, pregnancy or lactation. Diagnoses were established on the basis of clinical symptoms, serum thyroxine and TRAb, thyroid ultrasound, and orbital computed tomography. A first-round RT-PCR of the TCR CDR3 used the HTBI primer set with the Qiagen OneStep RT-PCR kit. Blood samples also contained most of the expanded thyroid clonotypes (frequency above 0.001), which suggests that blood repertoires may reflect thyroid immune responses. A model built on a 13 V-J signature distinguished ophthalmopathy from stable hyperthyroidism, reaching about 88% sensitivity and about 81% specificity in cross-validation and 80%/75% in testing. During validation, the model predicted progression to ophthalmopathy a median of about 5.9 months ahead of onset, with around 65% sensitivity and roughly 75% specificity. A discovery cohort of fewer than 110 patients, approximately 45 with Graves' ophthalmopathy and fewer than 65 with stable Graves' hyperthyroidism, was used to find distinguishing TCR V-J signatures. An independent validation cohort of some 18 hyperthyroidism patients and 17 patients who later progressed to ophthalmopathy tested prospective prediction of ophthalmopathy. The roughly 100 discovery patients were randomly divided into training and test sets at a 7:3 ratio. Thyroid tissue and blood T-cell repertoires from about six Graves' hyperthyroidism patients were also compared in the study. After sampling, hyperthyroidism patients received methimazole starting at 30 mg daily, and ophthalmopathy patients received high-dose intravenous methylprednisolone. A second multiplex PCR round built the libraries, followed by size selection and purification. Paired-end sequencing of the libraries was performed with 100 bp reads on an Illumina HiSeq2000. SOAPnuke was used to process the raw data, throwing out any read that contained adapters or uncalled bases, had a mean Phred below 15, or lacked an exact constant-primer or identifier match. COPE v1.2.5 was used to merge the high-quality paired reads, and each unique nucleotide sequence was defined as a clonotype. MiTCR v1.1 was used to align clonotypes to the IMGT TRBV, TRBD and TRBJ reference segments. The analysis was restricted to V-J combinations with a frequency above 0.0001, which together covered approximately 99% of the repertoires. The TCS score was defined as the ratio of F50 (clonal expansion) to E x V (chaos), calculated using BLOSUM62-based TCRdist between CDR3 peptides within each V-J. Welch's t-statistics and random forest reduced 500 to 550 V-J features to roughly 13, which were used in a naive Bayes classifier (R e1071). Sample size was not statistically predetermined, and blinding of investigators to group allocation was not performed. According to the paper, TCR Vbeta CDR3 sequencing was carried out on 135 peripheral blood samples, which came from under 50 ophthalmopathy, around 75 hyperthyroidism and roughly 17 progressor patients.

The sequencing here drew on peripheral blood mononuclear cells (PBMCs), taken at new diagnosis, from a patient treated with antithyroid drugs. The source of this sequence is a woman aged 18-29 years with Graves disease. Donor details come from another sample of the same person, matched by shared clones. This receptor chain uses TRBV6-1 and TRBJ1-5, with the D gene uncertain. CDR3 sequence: CASRATPGQGQPQHF. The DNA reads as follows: TGTGCCAGCAGAGCAACCCCTGGGCAAGGGCAGCCCCAGCATTTT.